Detailed here is one T cell receptor (beta chain). What it recognizes is unknown. CDR3 length: 19 amino acids. Germline V gene sequence: CDR1 MGHRA, CDR2 YSYEKL. Deletions cut 0 bases from V and 4 bases from J, with 22 bases between. The record originates from a study of CD8 T cells in ankylosing spondylitis. The study's findings and limits: Existing reports had already noted some motif variants in reactive arthritis synovial fluid and blood. Reportedly, significant enrichment of disease-linked clones occurred in matched ankylosing spondylitis synovial fluid. Relatively rare in peripheral blood, disease-linked clones were also CD8+. Typical of ankylosing spondylitis blood, it appeared, was a TCR beta motif of fewer than ten highly homologous variants.

The authors made TCR beta libraries by quantitative 5'-RACE with molecular barcodes. TCRdb re-analysed the 5' RACE reads in MiXCR, keeping a single row per CDR3 protein. Here the sample spans 200,000 to 250,000 distinct CDR3 sequences, around 19% being singletons. V and J are TRBV4-1 and TRBJ2-1; D may be TRBD2 (5 bases). This sequence originates from a male donor with ankylosing spondylitis. Sample: blood, either unsorted or a sorted T cell fraction (not recorded which). Written as DNA, the CDR3 is TGCGCCAGCAGCCAAGACCCTCCGCGGGCGGACCACCTGTACAATGAGCAGTTCTTC. Residues: CASSQDPPRADHLYNEQFF.